This T cell receptor (beta chain) originates from a study of cytomegalovirus exposure and HLA in healthy donors. The method was immunoSEQ multiplex PCR; TCRdb's version includes in-frame clones alone and lacks a portion of them. The sample holds about 50,000 clones, roughly 93% seen once. This clonotype originated in a woman under 30 in good health and CMV-seropositive. Source material: PBMCs.

The CDR3 loop reads CASSYIGGLGNTIYF. The CDR3 region has the DNA TGTGCCAGCAGTTACATCGGGGGGCTCGGAAACACCATATATTTT. The V call is TRBV6-6, the J call TRBJ1-3, with D possibly TRBD1 on 6 matching bases. CDR1 and CDR2 from the germline V gene are MNHNY and SVGAGI (reference sequence). Trimming shortened V by 2 bases and J by 4 bases, and 12 bases separated the two germline ends. The CDR3 has 15 amino acids.